This paragraph covers one T cell receptor beta chain sequence. V shed 1 base and J 7 bases; nucleotides not matched to a gene: 3. This CDR3 has 13 amino acids. The sample is drawn from a study of blood T cell repertoires in COVID-19. Turning to the study itself: The origin of the acute and convalescent COVID-19 samples was the United States, Italy and Spain. PBMCs, B-cell-depleted T cells, or T cells were the source of the cDNA or gDNA that made up the material.

Original analysis: Amplifying reference gene primers gave estimates of nucleated cell counts. Sequencing was performed with immunoSEQ multiplex PCR; in TCRdb, only in-frame clones are kept and a portion is missing. V, J and clone size reflect that table, while D and trimming were determined from the DNA. Altogether roughly 70,000 clones are present, roughly 86% being singletons, with the ten largest covering approximately 4.1%. This receptor was taken from a man between 65 and 85 years old with active COVID-19. The V and J genes are TRBV12-3 or TRBV12-4 and TRBJ2-5; 7 bases match TRBD2. The sample consisted of peripheral blood. CDR3 sequence: CASSLGGGLTQYF. The CDR3 DNA follows: TGTGCCAGCAGTTTAGGGGGGGGATTGACCCAGTACTTC.